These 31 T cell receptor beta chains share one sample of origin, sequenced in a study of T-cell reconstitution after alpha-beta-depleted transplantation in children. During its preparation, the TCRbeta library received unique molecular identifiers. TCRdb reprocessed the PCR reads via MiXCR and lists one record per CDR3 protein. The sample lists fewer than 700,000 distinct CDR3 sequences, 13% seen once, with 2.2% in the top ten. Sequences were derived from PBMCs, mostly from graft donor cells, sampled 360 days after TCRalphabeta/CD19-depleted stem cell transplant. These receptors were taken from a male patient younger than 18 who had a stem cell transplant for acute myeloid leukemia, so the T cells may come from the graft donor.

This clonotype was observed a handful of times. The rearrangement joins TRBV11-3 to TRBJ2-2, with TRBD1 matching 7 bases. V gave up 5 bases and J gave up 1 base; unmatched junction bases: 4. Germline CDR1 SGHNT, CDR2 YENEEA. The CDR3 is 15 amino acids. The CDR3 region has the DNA TGTGCCAGCAGCCCACGGGACAGGAACACCGGGGAGCTGTTTTTT. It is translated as CASSPRDRNTGELFF.

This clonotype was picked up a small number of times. CDR3 nucleotides: TGTGCCAGCAGTTTAAGGAGTCATCTGGGCTACTATGGCTACACCTTC. Protein: CASSLRSHLGYYGYTF. V usage is TRBV27 and J usage is TRBJ1-2; D is uncertain. The V end lost 2 bases, the J end lost 3 bases, and 16 bases lay between the germline ends. The CDR3 is 16 amino acids. Germline lookup yields CDR1 MNHEY and CDR2 SMNVEV (reference sequence).

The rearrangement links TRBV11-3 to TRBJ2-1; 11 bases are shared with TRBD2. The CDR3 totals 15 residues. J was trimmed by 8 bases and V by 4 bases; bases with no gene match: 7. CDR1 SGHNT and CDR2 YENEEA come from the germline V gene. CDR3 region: CASSSGLAVRDEQFF. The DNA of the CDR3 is TGTGCCAGCAGCTCGGGACTAGCGGTGAGGGATGAGCAGTTCTTC.

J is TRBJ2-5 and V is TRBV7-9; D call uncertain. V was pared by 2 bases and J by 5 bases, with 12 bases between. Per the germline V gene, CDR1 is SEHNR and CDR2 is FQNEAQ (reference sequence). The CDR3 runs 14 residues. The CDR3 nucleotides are TGTGCCAGCAGCTTATCCCAAGTCCCGGAGACCCAGTACTTC. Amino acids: CASSLSQVPETQYF.

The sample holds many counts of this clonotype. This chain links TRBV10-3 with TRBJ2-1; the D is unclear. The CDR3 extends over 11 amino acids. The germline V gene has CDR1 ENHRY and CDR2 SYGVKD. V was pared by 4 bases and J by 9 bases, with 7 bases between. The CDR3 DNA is TGTGCCATCAGTGGCCTAGGTGAGCAGTTCTTC. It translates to CAISGLGEQFF.

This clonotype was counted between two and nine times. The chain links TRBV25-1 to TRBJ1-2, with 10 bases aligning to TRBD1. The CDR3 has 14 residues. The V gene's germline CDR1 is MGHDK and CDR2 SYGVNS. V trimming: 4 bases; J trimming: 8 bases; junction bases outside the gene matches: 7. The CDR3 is CASSGPGQGQGYTF. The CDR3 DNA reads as TGTGCCAGCAGTGGACCGGGACAGGGGCAAGGCTACACCTTC.

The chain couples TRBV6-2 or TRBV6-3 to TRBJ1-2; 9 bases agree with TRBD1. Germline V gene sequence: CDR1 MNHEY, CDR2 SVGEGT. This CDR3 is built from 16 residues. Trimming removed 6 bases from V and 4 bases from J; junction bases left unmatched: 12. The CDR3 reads CASSSLNTGGPYGYTF. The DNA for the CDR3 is TGTGCCAGCAGCTCCCTGAATACAGGGGGCCCCTATGGCTACACCTTC.

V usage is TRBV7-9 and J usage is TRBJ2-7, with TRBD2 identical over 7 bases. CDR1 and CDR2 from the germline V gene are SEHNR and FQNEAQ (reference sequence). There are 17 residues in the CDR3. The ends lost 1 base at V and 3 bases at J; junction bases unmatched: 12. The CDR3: CASSLVRGGSWGYEQYF. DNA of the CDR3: TGTGCCAGCAGCTTAGTCCGGGGCGGGAGCTGGGGCTACGAGCAGTACTTC.

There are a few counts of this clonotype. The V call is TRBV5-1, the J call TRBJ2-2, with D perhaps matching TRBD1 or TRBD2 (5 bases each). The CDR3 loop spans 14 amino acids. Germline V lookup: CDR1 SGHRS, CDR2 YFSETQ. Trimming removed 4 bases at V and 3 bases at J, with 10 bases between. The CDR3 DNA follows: TGCGCCAGCAGCACGGGACCGGACACCGGGGAGCTGTTTTTT. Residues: CASSTGPDTGELFF.

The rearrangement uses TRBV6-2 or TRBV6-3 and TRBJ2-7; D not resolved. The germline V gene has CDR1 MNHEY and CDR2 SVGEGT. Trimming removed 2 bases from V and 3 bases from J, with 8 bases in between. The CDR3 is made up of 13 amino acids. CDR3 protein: CASSYTPGYEQYF. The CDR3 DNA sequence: TGTGCCAGCAGTTACACCCCAGGCTACGAGCAGTACTTC.

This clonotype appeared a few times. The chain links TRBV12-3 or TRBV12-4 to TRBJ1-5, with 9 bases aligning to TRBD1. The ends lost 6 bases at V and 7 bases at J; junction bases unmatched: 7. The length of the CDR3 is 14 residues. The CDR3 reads CASSWDRVNQPQHF. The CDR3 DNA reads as TGTGCCAGCAGCTGGGACAGGGTCAACCAGCCCCAGCATTTT.

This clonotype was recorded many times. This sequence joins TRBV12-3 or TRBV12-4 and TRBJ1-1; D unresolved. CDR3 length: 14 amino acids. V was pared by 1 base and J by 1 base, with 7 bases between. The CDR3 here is CASSLEGKNTEAFF. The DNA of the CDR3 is TGTGCCAGCAGTTTAGAGGGAAAGAACACTGAAGCTTTCTTT.

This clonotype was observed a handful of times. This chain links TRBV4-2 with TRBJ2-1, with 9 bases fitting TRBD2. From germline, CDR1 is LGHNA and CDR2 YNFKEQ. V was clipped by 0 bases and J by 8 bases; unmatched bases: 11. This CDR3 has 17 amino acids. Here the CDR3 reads CASSQDWGGRAVDEQFF. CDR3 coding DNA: TGTGCCAGCAGCCAAGATTGGGGCGGGAGGGCCGTCGATGAGCAGTTCTTC.

CDR3 in amino acids: CSARGLGGLYYGYTF. The CDR3 DNA follows: TGCAGTGCTAGAGGGCTGGGCGGATTGTACTATGGCTACACCTTC. The V and J genes are TRBV20-1 and TRBJ1-2, with D unresolved. The V gene's germline CDR1 is DFQATT and CDR2 SNEGSKA (reference sequence). The V end was cut by 1 base, the J end by 3 bases, with 15 bases between. The CDR3 contains 15 residues.

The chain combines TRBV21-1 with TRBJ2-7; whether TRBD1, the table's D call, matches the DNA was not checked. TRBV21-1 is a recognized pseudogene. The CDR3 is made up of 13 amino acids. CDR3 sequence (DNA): TGTGCCAGCCGTTGGGCAGGGACCTACGAGCAGTACTTC. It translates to CASRWAGTYEQYF.

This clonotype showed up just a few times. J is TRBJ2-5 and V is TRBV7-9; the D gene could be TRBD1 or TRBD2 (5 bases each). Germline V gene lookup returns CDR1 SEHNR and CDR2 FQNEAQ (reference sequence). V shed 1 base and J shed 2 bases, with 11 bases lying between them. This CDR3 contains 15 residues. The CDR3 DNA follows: TGTGCCAGCAGCTTAGTACATGGGGGTCAAGAGACCCAGTACTTC. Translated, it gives CASSLVHGGQETQYF.

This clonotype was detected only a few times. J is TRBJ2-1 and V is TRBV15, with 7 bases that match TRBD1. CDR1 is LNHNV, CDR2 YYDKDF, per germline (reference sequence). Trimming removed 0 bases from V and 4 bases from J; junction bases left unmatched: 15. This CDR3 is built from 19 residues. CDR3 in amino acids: CATSRDKTVGQDGYNEQFF. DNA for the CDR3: TGTGCCACCAGCAGAGATAAGACGGTCGGACAGGATGGTTACAATGAGCAGTTCTTC.

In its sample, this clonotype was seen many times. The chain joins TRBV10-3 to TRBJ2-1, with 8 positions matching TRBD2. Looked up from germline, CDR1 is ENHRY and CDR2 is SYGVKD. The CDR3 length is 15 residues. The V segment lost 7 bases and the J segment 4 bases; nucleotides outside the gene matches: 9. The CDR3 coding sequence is TGTGCCATCACTCTTGAGCGGGGGATTTACAATGAGCAGTTCTTC. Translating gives CAITLERGIYNEQFF.

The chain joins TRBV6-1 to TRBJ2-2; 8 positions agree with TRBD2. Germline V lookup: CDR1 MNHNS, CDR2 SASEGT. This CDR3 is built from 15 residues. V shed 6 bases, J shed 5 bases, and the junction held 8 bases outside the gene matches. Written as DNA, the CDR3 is TGTGCCAGCAGGCCCGGGACTAGAGAGACCGGGGAGCTGTTTTTT. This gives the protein CASRPGTRETGELFF.

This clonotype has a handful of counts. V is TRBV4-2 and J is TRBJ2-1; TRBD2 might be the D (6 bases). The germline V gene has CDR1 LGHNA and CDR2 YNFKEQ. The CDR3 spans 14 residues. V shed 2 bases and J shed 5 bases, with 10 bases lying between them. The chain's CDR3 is CASSQSRGNNEQFF. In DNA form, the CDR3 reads TGTGCCAGCAGCCAATCGCGCGGGAACAATGAGCAGTTCTTC.

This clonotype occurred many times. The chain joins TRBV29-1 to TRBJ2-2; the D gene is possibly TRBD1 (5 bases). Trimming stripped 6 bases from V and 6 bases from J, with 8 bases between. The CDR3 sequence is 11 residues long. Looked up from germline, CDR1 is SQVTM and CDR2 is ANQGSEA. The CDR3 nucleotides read TGCAGCGTACAGGACGCCGGGGAGCTGTTTTTT. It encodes CSVQDAGELFF.

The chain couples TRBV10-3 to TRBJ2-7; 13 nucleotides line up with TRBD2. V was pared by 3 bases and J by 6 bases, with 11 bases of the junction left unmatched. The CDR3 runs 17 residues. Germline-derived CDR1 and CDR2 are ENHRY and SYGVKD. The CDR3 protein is CAISDPGLAGPSSEQYF. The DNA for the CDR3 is TGTGCCATCAGTGATCCGGGACTAGCGGGACCCAGCTCCGAGCAGTACTTC.

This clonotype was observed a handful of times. CDR3 amino acids: CSVVGGVRYNEQFF. CDR3 DNA: TGCAGCGTTGTTGGGGGGGTGAGATACAATGAGCAGTTCTTC. V and J are TRBV29-1 and TRBJ2-1; TRBD2 matches at 7 bases. The CDR3 runs to 14 residues. Trimming took 4 bases from V and 4 from J; bases not matched to a gene: 7. From germline, CDR1 is SQVTM and CDR2 ANQGSEA.

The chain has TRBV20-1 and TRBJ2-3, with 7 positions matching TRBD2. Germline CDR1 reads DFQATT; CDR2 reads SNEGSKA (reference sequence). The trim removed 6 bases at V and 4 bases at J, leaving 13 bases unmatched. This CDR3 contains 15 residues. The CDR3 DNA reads TGCAGTGCCCCAATACTAGCGAGGAAGGCAGATACGCAGTATTTT. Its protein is CSAPILARKADTQYF.

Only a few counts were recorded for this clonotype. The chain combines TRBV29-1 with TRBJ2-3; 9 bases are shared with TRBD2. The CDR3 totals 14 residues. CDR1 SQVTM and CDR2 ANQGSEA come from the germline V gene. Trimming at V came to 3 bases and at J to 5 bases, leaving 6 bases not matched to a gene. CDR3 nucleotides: TGCAGCGTTGATGTTAGCGGGAGATTAGATACGCAGTATTTT. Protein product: CSVDVSGRLDTQYF.

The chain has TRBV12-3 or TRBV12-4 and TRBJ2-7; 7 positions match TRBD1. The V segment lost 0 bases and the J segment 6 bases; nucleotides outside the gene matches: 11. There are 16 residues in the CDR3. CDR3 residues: CASSLAVRQGTGEQYF. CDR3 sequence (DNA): TGTGCCAGCAGTTTAGCGGTACGACAGGGAACTGGCGAGCAGTACTTC.

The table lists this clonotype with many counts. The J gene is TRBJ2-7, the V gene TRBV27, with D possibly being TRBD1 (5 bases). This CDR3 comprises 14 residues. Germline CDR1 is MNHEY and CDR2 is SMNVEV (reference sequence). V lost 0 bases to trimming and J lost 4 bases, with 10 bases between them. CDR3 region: CASSLSQGVYEQYF. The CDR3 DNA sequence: TGTGCCAGCAGTTTATCGCAGGGTGTGTACGAGCAGTACTTC.

CDR3 residues: CASSPRTSGRSYNEQFF. CDR3 bases: TGTGCCAGCTCACCGAGGACTAGCGGGAGGTCCTACAATGAGCAGTTCTTC. The chain carries TRBV18 and TRBJ2-1; 14 bases line up with TRBD2. The V gene's germline CDR1 is KGHSH and CDR2 LQKENI. V lost 3 bases to trimming and J lost 1 base; unmatched junction nucleotides: 2. The CDR3 contains 17 residues. The variable domain in full, completed from reference TRBV18 and TRBJ2-1, reads NAGVMQNPRHLVRRRGQEARLRCSPMKGHSHVYWYRQLPEEGLKFMVYLQKENIIDESGMPKERFSAEFPKEGPSILRIQQVVRGDSAAYFCASSPRTSGRSYNEQFFGPGTRLTVL.

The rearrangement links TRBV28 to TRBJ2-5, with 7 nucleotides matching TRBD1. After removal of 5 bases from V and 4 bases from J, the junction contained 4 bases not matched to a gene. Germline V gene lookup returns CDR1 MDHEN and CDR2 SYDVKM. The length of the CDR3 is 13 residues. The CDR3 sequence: CASSMTGIETQYF. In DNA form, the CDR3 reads TGTGCCAGCAGTATGACAGGGATAGAGACCCAGTACTTC. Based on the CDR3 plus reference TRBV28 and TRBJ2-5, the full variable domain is DVKVTQSSRYLVKRTGEKVFLECVQDMDHENMFWYRQDPGLGLRLIYFSYDVKMKEKGDIPEGYSVSREKKERFSLILESASTNQTSMYLCASSMTGIETQYFGPGTRLLVL.

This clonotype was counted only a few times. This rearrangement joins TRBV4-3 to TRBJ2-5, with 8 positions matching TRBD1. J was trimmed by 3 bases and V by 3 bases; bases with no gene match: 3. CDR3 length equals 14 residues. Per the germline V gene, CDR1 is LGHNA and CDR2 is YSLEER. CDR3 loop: CASSHQTGEETQYF. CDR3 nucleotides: TGCGCCAGCAGCCACCAGACAGGGGAAGAGACCCAGTACTTC.

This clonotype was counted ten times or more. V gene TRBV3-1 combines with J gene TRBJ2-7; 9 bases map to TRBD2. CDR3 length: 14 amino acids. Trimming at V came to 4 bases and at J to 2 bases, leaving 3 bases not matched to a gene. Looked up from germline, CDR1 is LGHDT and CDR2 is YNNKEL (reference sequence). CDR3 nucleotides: TGTGCCAGCAGCCGACTAGCGGCCCCCTACGAGCAGTACTTC. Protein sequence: CASSRLAAPYEQYF.